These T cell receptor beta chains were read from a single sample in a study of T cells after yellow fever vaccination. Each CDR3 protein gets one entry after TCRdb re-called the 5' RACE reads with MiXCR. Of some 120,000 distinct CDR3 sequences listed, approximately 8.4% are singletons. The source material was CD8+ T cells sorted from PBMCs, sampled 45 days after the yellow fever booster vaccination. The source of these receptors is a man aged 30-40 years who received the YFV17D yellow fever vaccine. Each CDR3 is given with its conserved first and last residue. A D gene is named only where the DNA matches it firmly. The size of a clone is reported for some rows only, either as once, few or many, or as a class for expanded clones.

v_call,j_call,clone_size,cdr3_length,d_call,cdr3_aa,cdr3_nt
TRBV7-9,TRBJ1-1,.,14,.,CASSGGTAKDEAFF,TGTGCCAGCAGCGGGGGGACGGCGAAGGACGAAGCTTTCTTT
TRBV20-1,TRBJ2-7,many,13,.,CSARARRSYEQYF,TGCAGTGCTAGAGCTCGGCGCTCCTACGAGCAGTACTTC
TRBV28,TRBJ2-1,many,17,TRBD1,CASSFYTPGQGGYEQFF,TGTGCCAGCAGTTTCTACACCCCCGGACAGGGGGGGTATGAGCAGTTCTTC
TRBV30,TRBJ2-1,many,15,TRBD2,CAWSTSASSYNEQFF,TGTGCCTGGAGTACTAGCGCATCCTCCTACAATGAGCAGTTCTTC
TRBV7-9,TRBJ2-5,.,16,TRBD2,CASSGGLAGVLETQYF,TGTGCCAGCAGCGGGGGACTAGCGGGAGTTCTTGAGACCCAGTACTTC
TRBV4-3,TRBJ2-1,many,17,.,CASSQYLAVPSYNEQFF,TGCGCCAGCAGCCAATATCTAGCCGTTCCCTCCTACAATGAGCAGTTCTTC
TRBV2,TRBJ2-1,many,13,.,CASSEEGSRRQFF,TGTGCCAGCAGTGAAGAGGGGTCCCGAAGGCAGTTCTTC
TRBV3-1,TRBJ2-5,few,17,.,CASSPRERGPTEETQYF,TGTGCCAGCAGCCCGAGAGAGCGCGGACCAACTGAAGAGACCCAGTACTTC
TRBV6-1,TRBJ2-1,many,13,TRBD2,CASTGLAKNEQFF,TGTGCCAGCACCGGACTAGCGAAGAATGAGCAGTTCTTC
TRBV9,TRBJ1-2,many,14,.,CASSISPSLEGYTF,TGTGCCAGCAGCATTAGTCCCAGCCTCGAGGGCTACACCTTC
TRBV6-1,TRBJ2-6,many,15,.,CASGGQLSGANVLTF,TGTGCCAGCGGGGGGCAACTCTCTGGGGCCAACGTCCTGACTTTC
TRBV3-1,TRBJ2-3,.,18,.,CASSPQPMRGVNTDTQYF,TGTGCCAGCAGCCCGCAACCTATGAGGGGGGTTAACACAGATACGCAGTATTTT
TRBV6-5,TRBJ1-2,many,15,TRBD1,CASSWDRGPFVGYTF,TGTGCCAGCAGTTGGGACAGGGGCCCTTTCGTTGGCTACACCTTC
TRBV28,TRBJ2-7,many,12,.,CASRSPNYEQYF,TGTGCCAGCAGGTCGCCGAACTACGAGCAGTACTTC
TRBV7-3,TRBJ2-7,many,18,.,CASSLTHSPGDPSYEQYF,TGTGCCAGCAGCTTAACTCATTCCCCAGGGGACCCCTCCTACGAGCAGTACTTC
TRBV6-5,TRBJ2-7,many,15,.,CASSSTPTTTYEQYF,TGTGCCAGCAGTTCCACTCCCACTACAACCTACGAGCAGTACTTC
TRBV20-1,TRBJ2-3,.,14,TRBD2,CSAKSGSETDTQYF,TGCAGTGCGAAAAGCGGGAGTGAGACAGATACGCAGTATTTT
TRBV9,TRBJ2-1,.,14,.,CASSDTNGYNEQFF,TGTGCCAGCAGCGATACAAACGGGTACAATGAGCAGTTCTTC
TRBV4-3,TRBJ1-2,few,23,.,CASSQDIISGIRGLRGEGEGYTF,TGCGCCAGCAGCCAAGATATCATTTCGGGAATACGGGGGTTGAGGGGAGAAGGAGAAGGCTACACCTTC
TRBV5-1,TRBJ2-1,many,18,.,CASSSRPGGGGPYNEQFF,TGCGCCAGCAGCTCCCGGCCTGGCGGAGGCGGGCCCTACAATGAGCAGTTCTTC
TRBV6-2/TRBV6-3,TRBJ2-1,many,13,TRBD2,CAIHGGSADEQFF,TGTGCCATCCACGGCGGGAGTGCGGATGAGCAGTTCTTC
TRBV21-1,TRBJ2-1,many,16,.,CASSNPTSGRRNEQFF,TGTGCCAGCAGCAACCCGACTAGCGGGAGGAGGAATGAGCAGTTCTTC
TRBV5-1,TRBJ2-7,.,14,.,CASSSGSGANEQYF,TGCGCCAGCAGCTCAGGTAGTGGCGCCAACGAGCAGTACTTC
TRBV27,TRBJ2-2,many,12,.,CASSLETGELFF,TGTGCCAGCAGTTTGGAAACCGGGGAGCTGTTTTTT
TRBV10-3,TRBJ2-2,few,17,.,CAISEFRRGLIPGELFF,TGTGCCATCAGTGAGTTTCGGCGGGGGCTAATTCCCGGGGAGCTGTTTTTT
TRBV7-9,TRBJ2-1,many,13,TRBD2,CASREGTTNEQFF,TGTGCCAGCAGGGAAGGGACTACCAATGAGCAGTTCTTC
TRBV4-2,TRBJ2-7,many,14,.,CASSQPTEGHEQYF,TGTGCCAGCAGCCAGCCCACAGAGGGCCACGAGCAGTACTTC
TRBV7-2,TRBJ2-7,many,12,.,CASSPAPYEQYF,TGTGCCAGCAGCCCCGCCCCCTACGAGCAGTACTTC